Listed here is a single T cell receptor beta chain. Its antigen is not known. V shed 2 bases and J shed 1 base, with 3 bases lying between them. The CDR3 extends over 13 amino acids. Germline assignment: CDR1 SGDLS and CDR2 YYNGEE. These data are taken from a study of OX40 agonist ivuxolimab in advanced cancers. Background on the study: Clinicians treated patients with ivuxolimab, an agonistic anti-OX40 (CD134) antibody.

Study-level findings and limits: Some of the lowest clonal expansion was seen in partial responders at 0.1-3.0 mg/kg.

Libraries were prepared by immunoSEQ multiplex PCR; TCRdb keeps only in-frame clonotypes and omits some of them. The sample contains around 80,000 clones, roughly nine tenths of which appear only once. Sequenced here: CD4+ or CD8+ T cells sorted from blood, sampled in a trial of the OX40 agonist ivuxolimab. The chain employs TRBV9 and TRBJ2-2; no clear D. The TCR comes from an adult with an advanced solid tumor such as melanoma, head and neck, liver or kidney cancer. CDR3: CASSVRNTGELFF. CDR3 in DNA: TGTGCCAGCAGCGTCAGGAACACCGGGGAGCTGTTTTTT.